A selection of T cell receptor beta chains follows, all from one sample in a study of blood T cell repertoires in COVID-19. Using immunoSEQ multiplex PCR, the repertoire was profiled, and TCRdb retains in-frame clones only, with some absent. Among a few hundred thousand clones listed, 84% were seen once. Source material: peripheral blood. Receptor source: a woman between 55 and 75 years old who had recovered from COVID-19. Each CDR3 is given with its conserved first and last residue.

j_call	v_call	cdr3_aa
TRBJ1-6	TRBV9	CASSVSRDRGNNSPLHF
TRBJ2-1	TRBV6-2/TRBV6-3	CASSYQGNSYNEQFF
TRBJ2-7	TRBV27	CASNGGTGNQYF
TRBJ2-2	TRBV21-1	CASSKSGGPTNTGELFF
TRBJ2-7	TRBV27	CASSTRLAGMSEQYF
TRBJ1-1	TRBV28	CASTNSNTEAFF
TRBJ2-5	TRBV10-1	CASSEQTGLQETQYF
TRBJ2-7	TRBV7-2	CASSSKALIQYF
TRBJ1-6	TRBV7-9	CASSFERNSPLHF
TRBJ1-3	TRBV7-8	CASSFQGGPGNTIYF
TRBJ2-7	TRBV7-6	CASSSGLNYEQYF